These 5 T cell receptor beta chains came from one sample sequenced in a study of early stage breast cancer tumors. Sequencing used immunoSEQ multiplex PCR; TCRdb keeps in-frame clones, though not all of them. Of about 24,000 clones in the sample, around 70% are singletons; the top ten hold around 10%. The sequencing input was breast tumor tissue. These receptors originate from a person aged 55 to 75 with breast cancer.

V gene TRBV19 combines with J gene TRBJ2-3; 11 bases are a match to TRBD2. This CDR3 contains 16 residues. Trimming cost V 6 bases and J 0 bases; bases outside gene matches: 5. Germline loops: CDR1 LNHDA, CDR2 SQIVND (reference sequence). In DNA, the CDR3 is TGTGCCAGTAGAATGGGACTAGCGGAAAGCACAGATACGCAGTATTTT. Translating gives CASRMGLAESTDTQYF.

The chain couples TRBV5-1 to TRBJ1-1; 10 nucleotides line up with TRBD1. The V gene's germline CDR1 is SGHRS and CDR2 YFSETQ. There are 14 residues in the CDR3. Trimming took 4 bases from V and 7 from J; bases not matched to a gene: 7. The CDR3 nucleotides are TGCGCCAGCAGCGTGGGACAGGGGACAGTTGAAGCTTTCTTT. It codes for CASSVGQGTVEAFF.

The rearrangement joins TRBV5-4 to TRBJ1-2; D perhaps matches TRBD1 (6 bases). The CDR3 contains 14 residues. Trimming shortened V by 3 bases and J by 6 bases, and 15 bases separated the two germline ends. Germline loops: CDR1 SGHNT, CDR2 YYREEE (reference sequence). The CDR3 DNA follows: TGTGCCAGCAGCTCCGGGACACGACAGGATGGCTACACCTTC. Protein: CASSSGTRQDGYTF.

This rearrangement joins TRBV28 to TRBJ2-5; TRBD2 is a possible D gene (7 bases). The V gene lost 5 bases and the J gene lost 5 bases, with 18 bases spanning the gap. Germline V gene lookup returns CDR1 MDHEN and CDR2 SYDVKM. The CDR3 loop spans 15 amino acids. The CDR3: CASSRGGGVQETQYF. The CDR3 DNA sequence: TGTGCCAGCAGTAGGGGGGGAGGGGTCCAGGAGACCCAGTACTTC.

The rearrangement uses TRBV6-6 and TRBJ2-1; perhaps TRBD1 as D (5 bases). From germline, CDR1 is MNHNY and CDR2 SVGAGI (reference sequence). V gave up 6 bases and J gave up 8 bases, with 20 bases separating them. This CDR3 spans 15 amino acids. CDR3 sequence (DNA): TGTGCCAGCAGACAGCTCAGGGTCGAGGCGGATGAGCAGTTCTTC. It specifies CASRQLRVEADEQFF.